Each of the 11 T cell receptor beta chains below was sequenced from the same sample in a study of blood T cell repertoires in COVID-19. Some clones are missing from TCRdb's copy, which holds only in-frame ones; the method was immunoSEQ multiplex PCR. The sample consists of around 170,000 clones, 88% of them appearing once. Specimen: peripheral blood. The receptors stem from a woman in her twenties or thirties with acute or convalescent COVID-19.

This clone has only one observation. The chain employs TRBV7-9 and TRBJ2-7; 10 bases line up with TRBD2. The V segment lost 1 base and the J segment 5 bases; nucleotides outside the gene matches: 5. Germline V gives CDR1 SEHNR, CDR2 FQNEAQ (reference sequence). The CDR3 covers 15 residues. CDR3 sequence: CASSLGASGSHEQYF. As DNA, the CDR3 is TGTGCCAGCAGCTTAGGGGCTAGCGGGAGCCACGAGCAGTACTTC.

As to this clone: The junction and the germline gene differ at one end; a read error may be behind it. The chain carries TRBV2 and TRBJ1-2; perhaps TRBD1 as D (5 bases). The CDR3 spans 13 residues. Germline CDR1 SNHLY, CDR2 FYNNEI. The DNA of the CDR3 is TGTGCCAGCAGTGCCTACGGGGGGACCCAGCATCACTTC. Protein sequence: CASSAYGGTQHHF.

The chain is built from TRBV11-3 and TRBJ2-5, with 8 bases identical to TRBD2. From germline, CDR1 is SGHNT and CDR2 YENEEA. This CDR3 comprises 12 residues. V gave up 5 bases and J gave up 9 bases; unmatched junction bases: 5. CDR3 loop: CASSRGRGAQYF. CDR3 nucleotide sequence: TGTGCCAGCAGCCGTGGGCGGGGGGCCCAGTACTTC.

The gene calls are TRBV5-1 and TRBJ1-2, with TRBD1 identical over 9 bases. The CDR3 sequence is 15 residues long. The trim removed 0 bases at V and 14 bases at J, leaving 14 bases unmatched. Germline V gives CDR1 SGHRS, CDR2 YFSETQ. For the CDR3, the DNA is TGCGCCAGCAGCTTGGCCGGGACAGGGCTTCAAGTGGCTACCTTC. It translates to CASSLAGTGLQVATF.

CDR3 sequence (DNA): TGTGCCAGCAGCCAAGAGGTACGGTCGGGAGCAATTCAAGAGACCCAGTACTTC. Its translation: CASSQEVRSGAIQETQYF. V usage is TRBV4-2 and J usage is TRBJ2-5; D might be TRBD2 (6 bases). Trimming cost V 0 bases and J 2 bases, with 19 bases left between them. The CDR3 is made up of 18 amino acids. Germline values: CDR1 LGHNA, CDR2 YNFKEQ.

The V call is TRBV19, the J call TRBJ1-5; 7 bases are a match to TRBD1. This CDR3 is built from 15 residues. Per the germline V gene, CDR1 is LNHDA and CDR2 is SQIVND (reference sequence). With 4 bases clipped from V and 5 bases from J, the junction kept 8 bases outside the gene matches. CDR3 nucleotide sequence: TGTGCCAGTAGTACAACAGGGGTGGGGTATCAGCCCCAGCATTTT. It yields the protein CASSTTGVGYQPQHF.

This clone turned up a few times. The V gene is TRBV9, the J gene TRBJ1-1, with a tentative D call TRBD1 (6 bases). CDR1 is SGDLS and CDR2 is YYNGEE in the germline V gene. The CDR3 consists of 13 residues. Deletions cut 4 bases from V and 6 bases from J, with 13 bases between. The CDR3 DNA follows: TGTGCCAGCAGCCGACAGGTTGAAGCTGAAGCTTTCTTT. Amino acid sequence: CASSRQVEAEAFF.

V usage is TRBV18 and J usage is TRBJ2-5; tentative D call: TRBD2 (5 bases). This CDR3 region has 12 residues. V lost 8 bases, J lost 3 bases, and 10 bases lay in between. The V gene's germline CDR1 is KGHSH and CDR2 LQKENI. In nucleotides, the CDR3 is TGTGCCAGCCGGGATCCTAAAGAGACCCAGTACTTC. Residues: CASRDPKETQYF.

The chain joins TRBV5-1 to TRBJ1-6; no clear D gene. The CDR3 extends over 15 amino acids. Trimming removed 0 bases at V and 6 bases at J, with 10 bases between. Per the germline V gene, CDR1 is SGHRS and CDR2 is YFSETQ. The CDR3 region is CASSLDRGANSPLHF. The CDR3 DNA reads as TGCGCCAGCAGCTTGGATCGGGGTGCTAATTCACCCCTCCACTTT.

The chain has TRBV27 and TRBJ2-5, with D uncertain. Germline V CDR1 and CDR2: MNHEY, SMNVEV (reference sequence). The V end was cut by 4 bases, the J end by 0 bases, with 6 bases between. The length of the CDR3 is 13 residues. Here the CDR3 reads CASSSSYQETQYF. The CDR3 DNA is TGTGCCAGCAGTTCGTCGTACCAAGAGACCCAGTACTTC.

The rearrangement uses TRBV29-1 and TRBJ1-2, with unresolved D. CDR1 is SQVTM, CDR2 ANQGSEA, per germline. This CDR3 is built from 12 residues. The V end lost 6 bases, the J end lost 5 bases, and 13 bases lay between the germline ends. This chain's CDR3 is CSVDDALYGYTF. CDR3 sequence (DNA): TGCAGCGTCGATGATGCACTATATGGCTACACCTTC.